This T cell receptor beta chain was captured by sequencing in a study of OX40 agonist ivuxolimab in advanced cancers. Overall study context: Patients with hepatocellular carcinoma, melanoma, renal cell or head and neck cancer made up the dose-escalation patients.

Note on this clone: What it recognizes is unknown.

Points from the study as a whole: Certain nonresponders likewise exhibited a low normalized T-cell clonal expansion. In general, CD8+ T cells held more expanded clones than CD4+ did, on average. At 0.1 to 3.0 mg/kg, CD4+ and CD8+ blood T cells expanded clonally by week 6.

Profiling relied on immunoSEQ multiplex PCR, and the TCRdb table lists in-frame clones only, not all of them. This table has more than 80,000 clones, 80% to 90% appearing once. The sequences come from CD4+ or CD8+ T cells sorted from blood, collected in a trial of the OX40 agonist ivuxolimab. The TCR comes from an adult with an advanced solid tumor such as melanoma, head and neck, liver or kidney cancer.

CDR3 nucleotides: TGTGCCAGCAGTGGAACACTCAATCAGCCCCAGCATTTT. Translated, it gives CASSGTLNQPQHF. The chain joins TRBV2 to TRBJ1-5; D is undetermined. The CDR3 spans 13 residues. The V and J ends lost 4 bases and 3 bases respectively, with 7 bases between them. CDR1 is SNHLY and CDR2 is FYNNEI in the germline V gene. The full variable domain, in which reference TRBV2 and TRBJ1-5 provide the parts outside the CDR3, is EPEVTQTPSHQVTQMGQEVILRCVPISNHLYFYWYRQILGQKVEFLVSFYNNEISEKSEIFDDQFSVERPDGSNFTLKIRSTKLEDSAMYFCASSGTLNQPQHFGDGTRLSIL.